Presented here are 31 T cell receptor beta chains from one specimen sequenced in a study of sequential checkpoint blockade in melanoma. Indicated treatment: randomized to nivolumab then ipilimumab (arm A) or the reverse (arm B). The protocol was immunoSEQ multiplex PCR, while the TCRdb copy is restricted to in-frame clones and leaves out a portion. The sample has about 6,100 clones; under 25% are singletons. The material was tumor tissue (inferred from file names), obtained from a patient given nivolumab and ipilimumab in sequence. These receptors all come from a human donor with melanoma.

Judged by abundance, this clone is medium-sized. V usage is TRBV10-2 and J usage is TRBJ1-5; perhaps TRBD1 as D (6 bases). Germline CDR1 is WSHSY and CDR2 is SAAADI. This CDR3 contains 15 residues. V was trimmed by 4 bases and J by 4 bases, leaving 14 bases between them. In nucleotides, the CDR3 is TGCGCCAGCAGTGGGACAGAGTTCCCGAATCAGCCCCAGCATTTT. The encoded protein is CASSGTEFPNQPQHF.

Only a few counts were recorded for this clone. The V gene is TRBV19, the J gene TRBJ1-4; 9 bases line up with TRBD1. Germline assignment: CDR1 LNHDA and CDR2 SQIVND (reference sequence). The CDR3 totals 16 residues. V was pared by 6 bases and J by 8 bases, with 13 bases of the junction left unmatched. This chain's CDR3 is CASSSTGGQGTEKLFF. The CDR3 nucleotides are TGTGCCAGTAGCTCTACAGGGGGACAGGGAACCGAAAAACTGTTTTTT.

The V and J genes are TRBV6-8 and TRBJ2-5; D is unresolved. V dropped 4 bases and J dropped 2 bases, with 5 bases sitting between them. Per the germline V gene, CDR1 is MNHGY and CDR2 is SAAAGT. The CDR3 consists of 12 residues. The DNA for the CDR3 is TGTGCCAGCAGTTTCTTGCAAGAGACCCAGTACTTC. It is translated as CASSFLQETQYF.

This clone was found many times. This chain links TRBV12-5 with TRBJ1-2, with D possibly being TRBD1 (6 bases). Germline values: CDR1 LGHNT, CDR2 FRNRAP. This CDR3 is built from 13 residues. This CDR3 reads CASRTGSNYGYTF. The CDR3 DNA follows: TGTGCCAGCCGAACAGGGTCGAACTATGGCTACACCTTC.

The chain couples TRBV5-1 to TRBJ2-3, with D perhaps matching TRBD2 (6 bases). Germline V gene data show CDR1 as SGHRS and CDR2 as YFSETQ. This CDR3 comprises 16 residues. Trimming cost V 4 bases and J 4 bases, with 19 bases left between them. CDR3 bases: TGCGCCAGCAGCAAGGGACTGCAACTGAGGGCAGATACGCAGTATTTT. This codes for CASSKGLQLRADTQYF.

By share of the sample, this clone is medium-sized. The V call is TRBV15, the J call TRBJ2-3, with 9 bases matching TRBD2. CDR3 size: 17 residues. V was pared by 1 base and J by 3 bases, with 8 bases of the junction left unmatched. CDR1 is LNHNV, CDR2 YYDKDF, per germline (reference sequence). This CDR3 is CATSRVWAGGPTDTQYF. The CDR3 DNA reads TGTGCCACCAGCAGAGTTTGGGCGGGGGGGCCAACAGATACGCAGTATTTT.

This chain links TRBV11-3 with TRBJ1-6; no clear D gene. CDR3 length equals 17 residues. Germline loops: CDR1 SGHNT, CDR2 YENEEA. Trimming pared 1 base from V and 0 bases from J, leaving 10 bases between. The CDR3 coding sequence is TGTGCCAGCAGCTTAGGACCAATAGTCTCCTATAATTCACCCCTCCACTTT. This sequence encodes CASSLGPIVSYNSPLHF.

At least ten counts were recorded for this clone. In nucleotides, the CDR3 is TGTGCCAGCAGCGAGGACAGGGGGCAAGAGACCCAGTACTTC. Translation: CASSEDRGQETQYF. The rearrangement joins TRBV9 to TRBJ2-5; 10 nucleotides align to TRBD1. After removal of 3 bases from V and 2 bases from J, the junction contained 1 base not matched to a gene. CDR1 and CDR2 (germline): SGDLS, YYNGEE. This CDR3 comprises 14 residues.

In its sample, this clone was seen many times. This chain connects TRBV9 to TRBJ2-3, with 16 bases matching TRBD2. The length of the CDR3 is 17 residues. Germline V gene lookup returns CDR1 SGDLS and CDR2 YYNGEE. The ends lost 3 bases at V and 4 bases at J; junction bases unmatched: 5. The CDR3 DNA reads TGTGCCAGCAGCGCCCTCGGGACTAGCGGGGGGGCAGATACGCAGTATTTT. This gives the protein CASSALGTSGGADTQYF.

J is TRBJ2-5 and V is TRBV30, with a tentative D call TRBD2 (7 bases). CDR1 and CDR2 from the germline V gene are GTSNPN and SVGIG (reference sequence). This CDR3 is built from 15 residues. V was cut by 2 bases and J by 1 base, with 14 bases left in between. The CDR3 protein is CAWSLMGGAQETQYF. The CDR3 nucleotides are TGTGCCTGGAGTCTGATGGGGGGGGCCCAAGAGACCCAGTACTTC.

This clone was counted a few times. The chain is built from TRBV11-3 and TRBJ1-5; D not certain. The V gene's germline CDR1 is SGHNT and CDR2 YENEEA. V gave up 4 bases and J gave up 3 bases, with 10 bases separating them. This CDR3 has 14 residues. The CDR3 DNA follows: TGTGCCAGCAGCTCGGACGGCCCCAATCAGCCCCAGCATTTT. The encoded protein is CASSSDGPNQPQHF.

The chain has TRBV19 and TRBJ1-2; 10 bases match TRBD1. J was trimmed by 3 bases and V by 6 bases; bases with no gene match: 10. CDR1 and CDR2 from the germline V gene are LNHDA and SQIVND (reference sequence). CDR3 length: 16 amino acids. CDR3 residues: CASSTPGQGFDYGYTF. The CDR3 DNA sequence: TGTGCCAGTAGCACGCCGGGACAGGGGTTCGACTATGGCTACACCTTC.

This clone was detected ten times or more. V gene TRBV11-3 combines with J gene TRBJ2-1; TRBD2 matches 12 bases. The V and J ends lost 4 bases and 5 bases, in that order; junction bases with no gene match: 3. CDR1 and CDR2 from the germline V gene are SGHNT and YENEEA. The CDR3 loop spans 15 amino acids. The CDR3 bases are TGTGCCAGCAGCTCACGGACTAGCGGGGACAATGAGCAGTTCTTC. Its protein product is CASSSRTSGDNEQFF.

The DNA for the CDR3 is TGTGCCAGCAGCCCTCTCGGGACCGCTTACTACGAGCAGTACTTC. As protein: CASSPLGTAYYEQYF. The gene calls are TRBV11-3 and TRBJ2-7; either TRBD1 or TRBD2 may supply D (5 bases each). With 5 bases removed from V and 3 bases from J, the gap between germline ends came to 17 bases. Germline CDR1 SGHNT, CDR2 YENEEA. This CDR3 has 15 amino acids.

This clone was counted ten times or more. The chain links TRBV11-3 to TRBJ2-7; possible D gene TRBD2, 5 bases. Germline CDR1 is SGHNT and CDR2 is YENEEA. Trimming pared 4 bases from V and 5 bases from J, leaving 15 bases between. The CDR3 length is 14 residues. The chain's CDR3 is CASSSSPGSDEQYF. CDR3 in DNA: TGTGCCAGCAGCTCTTCTCCGGGGTCTGACGAGCAGTACTTC. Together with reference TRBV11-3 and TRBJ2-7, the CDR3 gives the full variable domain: EAGVVQSPRYKIIEKKQPVAFWCNPISGHNTLYWYLQNLGQGPELLIRYENEEAVDDSQLPKDRFSAERLKGVDSTLKIQPAELGDSAVYLCASSSSPGSDEQYFGPGTRLTVT.

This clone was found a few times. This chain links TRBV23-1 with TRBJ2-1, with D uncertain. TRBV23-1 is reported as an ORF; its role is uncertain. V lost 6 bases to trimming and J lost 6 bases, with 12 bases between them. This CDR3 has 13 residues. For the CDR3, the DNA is TGCGCCAGCAGCTTGGTCAGGAGCAATGAGCAGTTCTTC. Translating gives CASSLVRSNEQFF.

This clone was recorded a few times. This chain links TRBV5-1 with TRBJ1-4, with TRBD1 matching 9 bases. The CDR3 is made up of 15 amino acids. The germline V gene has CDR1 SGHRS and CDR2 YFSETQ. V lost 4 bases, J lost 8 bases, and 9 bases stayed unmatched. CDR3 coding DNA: TGCGCCAGCAGCATTTACAGGGGGCATTGGGAAAAACTGTTTTTT. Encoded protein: CASSIYRGHWEKLFF.

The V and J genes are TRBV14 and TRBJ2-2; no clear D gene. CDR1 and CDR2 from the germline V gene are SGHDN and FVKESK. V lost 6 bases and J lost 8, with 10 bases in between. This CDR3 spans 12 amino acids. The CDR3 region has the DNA TGTGCCAGCAGTTACTCGTTTGGGGAGCTGTTTTTT. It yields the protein CASSYSFGELFF.

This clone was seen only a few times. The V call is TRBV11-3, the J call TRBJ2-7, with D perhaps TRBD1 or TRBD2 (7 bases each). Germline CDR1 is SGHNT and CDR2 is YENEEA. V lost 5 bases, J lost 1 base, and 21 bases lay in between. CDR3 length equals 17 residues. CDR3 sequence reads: CASSRLGGGVTSYEQYF. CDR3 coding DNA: TGTGCCAGCAGCCGTCTGGGAGGGGGCGTCACGTCCTACGAGCAGTACTTC.

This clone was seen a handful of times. In DNA form, the CDR3 reads TGTGCCAGCACCCCTTCCGGGACAGCGACCGGGGAGCTGTTTTTT. Residues: CASTPSGTATGELFF. This sequence joins TRBV6-8 and TRBJ2-2; 7 nucleotides match TRBD1. V trimming: 7 bases; J trimming: 5 bases; junction bases outside the gene matches: 10. The CDR3 has 15 amino acids. CDR1 is MNHGY and CDR2 is SAAAGT in the germline V gene.

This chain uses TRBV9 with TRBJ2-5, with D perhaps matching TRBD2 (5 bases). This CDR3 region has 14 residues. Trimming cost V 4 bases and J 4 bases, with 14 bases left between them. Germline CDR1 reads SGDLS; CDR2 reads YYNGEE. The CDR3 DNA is TGTGCCAGCAGCCCTAGCCATGGCTCAGAGACCCAGTACTTC. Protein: CASSPSHGSETQYF.

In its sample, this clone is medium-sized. The CDR3 region is CASSQEWGDGYTF. The DNA of the CDR3 is TGCGCCAGCAGCCAAGAGTGGGGGGATGGCTACACCTTC. The genes are TRBV4-1 and TRBJ1-2; tentative D call: TRBD1 (5 bases). Trimming cost V 0 bases and J 6 bases, with 8 bases left between them. There are 13 residues in the CDR3. The germline V gene encodes CDR1 MGHRA and CDR2 YSYEKL.

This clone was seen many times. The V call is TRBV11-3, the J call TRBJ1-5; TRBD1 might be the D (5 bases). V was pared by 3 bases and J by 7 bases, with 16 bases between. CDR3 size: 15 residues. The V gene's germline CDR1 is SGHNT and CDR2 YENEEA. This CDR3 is CASSFGRDPRQPQHF. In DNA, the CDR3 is TGTGCCAGCAGCTTCGGCAGGGACCCCAGGCAGCCCCAGCATTTT.

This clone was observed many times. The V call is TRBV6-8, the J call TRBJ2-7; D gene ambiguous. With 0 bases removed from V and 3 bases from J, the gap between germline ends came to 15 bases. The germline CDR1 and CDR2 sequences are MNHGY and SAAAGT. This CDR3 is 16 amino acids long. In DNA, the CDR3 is TGTGCCAGCAGTTACTCGAGAACAACCGCAAGCTACGAGCAGTACTTC. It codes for CASSYSRTTASYEQYF.

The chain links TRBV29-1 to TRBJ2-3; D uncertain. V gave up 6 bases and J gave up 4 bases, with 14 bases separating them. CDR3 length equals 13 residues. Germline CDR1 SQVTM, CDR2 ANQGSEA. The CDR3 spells CSVGPRFSDTQYF. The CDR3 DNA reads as TGCAGCGTGGGCCCCCGGTTTTCAGATACGCAGTATTTT.

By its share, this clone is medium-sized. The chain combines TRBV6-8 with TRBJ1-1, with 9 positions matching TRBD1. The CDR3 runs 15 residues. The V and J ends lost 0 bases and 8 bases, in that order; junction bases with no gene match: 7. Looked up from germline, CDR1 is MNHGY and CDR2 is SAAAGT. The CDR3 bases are TGTGCCAGCAGTTACTCGATGTGGACAGGGGCCGAAGCTTTCTTT. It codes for CASSYSMWTGAEAFF.

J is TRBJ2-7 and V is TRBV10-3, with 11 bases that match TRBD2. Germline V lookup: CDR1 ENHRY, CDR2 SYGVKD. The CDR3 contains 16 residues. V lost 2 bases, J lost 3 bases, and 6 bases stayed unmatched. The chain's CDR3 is CAISETRLAGYYEQYF. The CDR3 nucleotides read TGTGCCATCAGTGAGACAAGACTAGCGGGATACTACGAGCAGTACTTC.

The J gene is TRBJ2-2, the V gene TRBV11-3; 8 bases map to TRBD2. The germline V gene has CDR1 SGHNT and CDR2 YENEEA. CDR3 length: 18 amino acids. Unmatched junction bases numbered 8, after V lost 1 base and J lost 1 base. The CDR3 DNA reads TGTGCCAGCAGCTTAGTCCCTCCCGCGGGGGGGAACACCGGGGAGCTGTTTTTT. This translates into CASSLVPPAGGNTGELFF. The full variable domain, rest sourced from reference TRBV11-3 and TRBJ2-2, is EAGVVQSPRYKIIEKKQPVAFWCNPISGHNTLYWYLQNLGQGPELLIRYENEEAVDDSQLPKDRFSAERLKGVDSTLKIQPAELGDSAVYLCASSLVPPAGGNTGELFFGEGSRLTVL.

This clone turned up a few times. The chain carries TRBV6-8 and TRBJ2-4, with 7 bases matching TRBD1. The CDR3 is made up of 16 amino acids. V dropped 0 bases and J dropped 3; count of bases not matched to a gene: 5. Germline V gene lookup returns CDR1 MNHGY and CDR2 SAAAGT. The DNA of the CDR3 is TGTGCCAGCAGTTACTCGGGGGACAGCCACAAAAACATTCAGTACTTC. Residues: CASSYSGDSHKNIQYF.

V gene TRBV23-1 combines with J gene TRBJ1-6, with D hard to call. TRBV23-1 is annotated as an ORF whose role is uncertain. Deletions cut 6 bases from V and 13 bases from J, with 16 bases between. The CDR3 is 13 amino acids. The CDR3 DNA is TGCGCCAGCAGCTTGGCCTTCGGGTTTCCCCTCCACTTT. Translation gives CASSLAFGFPLHF.

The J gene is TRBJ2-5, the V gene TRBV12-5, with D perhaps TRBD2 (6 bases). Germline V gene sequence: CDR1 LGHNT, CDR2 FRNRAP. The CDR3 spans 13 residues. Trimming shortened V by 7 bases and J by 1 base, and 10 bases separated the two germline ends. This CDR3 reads CASVGGLQETQYF. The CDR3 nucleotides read TGTGCTAGTGTTGGAGGGCTCCAAGAGACCCAGTACTTC.